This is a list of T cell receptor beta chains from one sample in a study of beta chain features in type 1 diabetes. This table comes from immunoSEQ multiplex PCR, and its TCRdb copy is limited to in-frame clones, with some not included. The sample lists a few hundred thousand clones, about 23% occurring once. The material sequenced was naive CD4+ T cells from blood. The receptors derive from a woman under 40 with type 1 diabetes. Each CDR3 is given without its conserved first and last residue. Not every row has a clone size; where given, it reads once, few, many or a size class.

cdr3_aa: ASSLGTHPYEQY
v_call: TRBV9
clone_size: few

cdr3_aa: ASSIPAGISYNEQF
v_call: TRBV11-2
clone_size: NA

cdr3_aa: SVVLGFNQPQH
v_call: TRBV29-1
clone_size: NA

cdr3_aa: ASSSLGLANFEQY
v_call: TRBV28
clone_size: few

cdr3_aa: ASSENFHTDTQY
v_call: TRBV25-1
clone_size: few

cdr3_aa: SAGQGAYEQY
v_call: TRBV29-1
clone_size: NA

cdr3_aa: ASSSHRSKEQF
v_call: TRBV7-7
clone_size: few

cdr3_aa: ASRTQDPGRYEQY
v_call: TRBV28
clone_size: NA

cdr3_aa: ATSRGGNSGANVLT
v_call: TRBV15
clone_size: NA

cdr3_aa: ASSVDPSGSYETQY
v_call: TRBV9
clone_size: NA

cdr3_aa: ASKFTGLGTEAF
v_call: TRBV2
clone_size: NA

cdr3_aa: ASSNEGGEQY
v_call: TRBV6-5
clone_size: NA

cdr3_aa: ASSFGSGRETQY
v_call: TRBV28
clone_size: few

cdr3_aa: AWSVYASGSRYEQY
v_call: TRBV30
clone_size: NA

cdr3_aa: ASSPPRSSYEQY
v_call: TRBV5-1
clone_size: NA

cdr3_aa: ASSLEGQGIFEQY
v_call: TRBV5-1
clone_size: NA

cdr3_aa: ASSQPGASTTGELF
v_call: TRBV11-3
clone_size: few

cdr3_aa: SVHRTGYNEQF
v_call: TRBV29-1
clone_size: NA

cdr3_aa: ASSGHRGRNRTGTGELF
v_call: TRBV11-3
clone_size: few

cdr3_aa: ASSPPGLAGYEQY
v_call: TRBV18
clone_size: few

cdr3_aa: ASSLLQRPTGELF
v_call: TRBV27
clone_size: NA

cdr3_aa: ASSPNQETQY
v_call: TRBV5-1
clone_size: few

cdr3_aa: ASSPPAGGGEQY
v_call: TRBV5-6
clone_size: NA

cdr3_aa: ASSFLSGRASDTQY
v_call: TRBV27
clone_size: once

cdr3_aa: AWSTYRGEQY
v_call: TRBV30
clone_size: NA

cdr3_aa: ASSVVGGEWETQY
v_call: TRBV9
clone_size: NA

cdr3_aa: ASSQDRGLSITDTQY
v_call: TRBV14
clone_size: few

cdr3_aa: ASSLETGTGYNEQF
v_call: TRBV11-2
clone_size: NA

cdr3_aa: ASSGAKGVGEAF
v_call: TRBV7-9
clone_size: NA

cdr3_aa: AGSRGAVGQETQY
v_call: TRBV30
clone_size: few

cdr3_aa: SAPSNEKLF
v_call: TRBV20-1
clone_size: NA

cdr3_aa: SVRSPSSYNEQF
v_call: TRBV29-1
clone_size: NA

cdr3_aa: ASSQGAGSLSYNEQF
v_call: TRBV4-1
clone_size: NA

cdr3_aa: ASSLEASGRYEQY
v_call: TRBV5-4
clone_size: few

cdr3_aa: ASSLQGSVEAF
v_call: TRBV5-1
clone_size: NA

cdr3_aa: SAAMNTEAF
v_call: TRBV29-1
clone_size: NA

cdr3_aa: ASSELVGVDTGELF
v_call: TRBV25-1
clone_size: NA

cdr3_aa: ASSPPGLAGGPGQF
v_call: TRBV18
clone_size: NA

cdr3_aa: ASSPWGAGTDTQY
v_call: TRBV9
clone_size: NA

cdr3_aa: ASTGGGTEAF
v_call: TRBV6-5
clone_size: few

cdr3_aa: ASSLGLDPGELF
v_call: TRBV7-9
clone_size: NA

cdr3_aa: ASSAQQGQNTEAF
v_call: TRBV9
clone_size: NA

cdr3_aa: ASSVAERRVDEQF
v_call: TRBV9
clone_size: NA

cdr3_aa: ASSLREQSEAF
v_call: TRBV5-1
clone_size: once

cdr3_aa: ASSPGTLSYEQY
v_call: TRBV5-6
clone_size: NA

cdr3_aa: ASSLALTSGQETQY
v_call: TRBV11-3
clone_size: NA

cdr3_aa: ASSVASGHPQETQY
v_call: TRBV9
clone_size: NA

cdr3_aa: ASSHYSGSWTGELF
v_call: TRBV5-1
clone_size: few

cdr3_aa: ASSHGQGWTDTQY
v_call: TRBV4-1
clone_size: NA

cdr3_aa: AISPGTSVYEQY
v_call: TRBV10-3
clone_size: few

cdr3_aa: AWTFSGSWTGELF
v_call: TRBV30
clone_size: few

cdr3_aa: ASSLSHGSRNEQY
v_call: TRBV11-3
clone_size: NA

cdr3_aa: ASSFKGGFQETQY
v_call: TRBV11-2
clone_size: NA

cdr3_aa: ASSPGQGAVEAF
v_call: TRBV18
clone_size: NA

cdr3_aa: ASSTRDSGYEQY
v_call: TRBV4-1
clone_size: few

cdr3_aa: ASSLNSGRGNEQF
v_call: TRBV7-3
clone_size: NA

cdr3_aa: ASSESAGFTDTQY
v_call: TRBV25-1
clone_size: few